The 17 T cell receptor beta chains in this list originate from one sample, sequenced in a study of T cell repertoires in cytomegalovirus infection. No cognate antigen is known for these TCRs. Using its own MiXCR run on the reads, TCRdb lists one record per CDR3 protein. Of 800,000 to 950,000 distinct CDR3 sequences in the sample, approximately 30% were seen once. The material was cultured CD8+ T cells from PBMCs, obtained from culture after CMV antigen stimulation. These receptors all come from a human donor in good health (CMV status not recorded). Some clones in this sample may be carry-over from other donors' samples.

The V and J genes are TRBV5-5 and TRBJ1-1; D remains unclear. The CDR3 sequence is 15 residues long. V lost 4 bases, J lost 1 base, and 14 bases lay in between. CDR1 is SGHKS, CDR2 YYEKEE, per germline (reference sequence). CDR3 DNA: TGTGCCAGCAGCCAACAGAGGTTACGGAACACTGAAGCTTTCTTT. Translated, it gives CASSQQRLRNTEAFF.

This clonotype occurred many times. V gene TRBV7-8 combines with J gene TRBJ2-7; D not certain. The germline V and J ends were trimmed by 3 bases and 1 base, with 7 bases remaining between them. This CDR3 has 13 residues. Germline V gives CDR1 SGHVS, CDR2 FQNEAQ. CDR3 bases: TGTGCCAGCAGCTTCCGTACGTCCTACGAGCAGTACGTC. This sequence encodes CASSFRTSYEQYV.

Only a few counts were recorded for this clonotype. The genes are TRBV7-6 and TRBJ1-6; D not resolved. The V gene lost 5 bases and the J gene lost 0 bases, with 8 bases spanning the gap. Germline CDR1 SGHVS, CDR2 FNYEAQ. This CDR3 contains 15 residues. As DNA, the CDR3 is TGTGCCAGCAGCCCGACACTCTCCTATAATTCACCCCTCCACTTT. Its protein product is CASSPTLSYNSPLHF.

About this clonotype itself: The junction and the germline gene differ at one end; a read error may be behind it. The rearrangement uses TRBV4-1 and TRBJ2-1; no firm D call. The CDR3 extends over 13 amino acids. The germline V gene encodes CDR1 MGHRA and CDR2 YSYEKL. CDR3 DNA sequence: TGCTCCAGCAGCTTCGACAAGAACAATGAGCAGTTCTTC. This encodes CSSSFDKNNEQFF.

Only a few counts were recorded for this clonotype. The rearrangement uses TRBV19 and TRBJ2-1; possibly TRBD1 for D (5 bases). Trimming took off 3 bases at V and 0 bases at J, with 27 bases between the two ends. This CDR3 contains 21 residues. Per germline, CDR1 LNHDA and CDR2 SQIVND (reference sequence). The CDR3 spells CASSIQPFDSLSRDSYNEQFF. CDR3 DNA sequence: TGTGCCAGTAGTATTCAACCCTTTGACAGCCTATCAAGGGACTCCTACAATGAGCAGTTCTTC. Looking up the rest from reference TRBV19 and TRBJ2-1 gives the full variable domain: DGGITQSPKYLFRKEGQNVTLSCEQNLNHDAMYWYRQDPGQGLRLIYYSQIVNDFQKGDIAEGYSVSREKKESFPLTVTSAQKNPTAFYLCASSIQPFDSLSRDSYNEQFFGPGTRLTVL.

This clonotype was found a few times. The V call is TRBV7-8, the J call TRBJ2-5; possibly TRBD2 for D (6 bases). Looked up from germline, CDR1 is SGHVS and CDR2 is FQNEAQ. The CDR3 is made up of 14 amino acids. The V end lost 4 bases, the J end lost 2 bases, and 11 bases lay between the germline ends. In DNA, the CDR3 is TGTGCCAGCAGCTCCTGGGACTTTCAAGAGACCCAGTACTTC. Translation: CASSSWDFQETQYF.

A few counts support this clonotype. The chain is built from TRBV6-6 and TRBJ2-3, with D tentatively TRBD1 (6 bases). The CDR3 is 16 residues long. V dropped 3 bases and J dropped 0 bases, with 13 bases sitting between them. Germline CDR1 and CDR2: MNHNY and SVGAGI (reference sequence). The CDR3 protein is CASSYGGSPSTDTQYF. In nucleotides, the CDR3 is TGTGCCAGCAGTTATGGGGGCTCGCCTAGCACAGATACGCAGTATTTT.

This clonotype was counted a few times. The chain couples TRBV27 to TRBJ2-2; D perhaps matches TRBD2 (5 bases). The germline V gene has CDR1 MNHEY and CDR2 SMNVEV (reference sequence). CDR3 length: 11 residues. V was shortened by 7 bases and J by 8 bases, with 8 bases between the two germline ends. Written as DNA, the CDR3 is TGTGCCAGCACGGGGATGGGGGAGCTGTTTTTT. This codes for CASTGMGELFF.

Written as DNA, the CDR3 is TGTGCCAGCAGCGAGACTAGCGGGGGAGGCTACGAGCAGTACTTC. Protein sequence: CASSETSGGGYEQYF. The chain is built from TRBV7-9 and TRBJ2-7, with 12 bases aligning to TRBD2. Trimming removed 5 bases from V and 3 bases from J; junction bases left unmatched: 5. In germline, CDR1 is SEHNR, CDR2 FQNEAQ (reference sequence). This CDR3 contains 15 residues. The entire variable domain, with the rest obtained from reference TRBV7-9 and TRBJ2-7, is as follows: DTGVSQNPRHKITKRGQNVTFRCDPISEHNRLYWYRQTLGQGPEFLTYFQNEAQLEKSRLLSDRFSAERPKGSFSTLEIQRTEQGDSAMYLCASSETSGGGYEQYFGPGTRLTVT.

This chain connects TRBV7-9 to TRBJ1-4; no definite D call. The CDR3 extends over 17 amino acids. Trimming took off 3 bases at V and 0 bases at J, with 14 bases between the two ends. Germline V gene lookup returns CDR1 SEHNR and CDR2 FQNEAQ (reference sequence). CDR3 amino acids: CASSLVNFIATNEKLFF. As DNA, the CDR3 is TGTGCCAGCAGCTTGGTTAATTTCATTGCAACTAATGAAAAACTGTTTTTT. The variable domain in full, completed from reference TRBV7-9 and TRBJ1-4, reads DTGVSQNPRHKITKRGQNVTFRCDPISEHNRLYWYRQTLGQGPEFLTYFQNEAQLEKSRLLSDRFSAERPKGSFSTLEIQRTEQGDSAMYLCASSLVNFIATNEKLFFGSGTQLSVL.

Here the CDR3 DNA reads TGTGCCAGCGGCTGGGTGAGCACAGATACGCAGTATTTT. It encodes CASGWVSTDTQYF. The V call is TRBV6-6, the J call TRBJ2-3, with unresolved D. The V gene's germline CDR1 is MNHNY and CDR2 SVGAGI (reference sequence). This CDR3 is 13 amino acids long. The V end lost 8 bases, the J end lost 0 bases, and 9 bases lay between the germline ends.

Many counts were recorded for this clonotype. The chain uses TRBV7-8 and TRBJ2-3; D not certain. V dropped 5 bases and J dropped 5 bases, with 8 bases sitting between them. The CDR3 extends over 12 amino acids. Germline-derived CDR1 and CDR2 are SGHVS and FQNEAQ. The CDR3 loop is CASSQWGDTQYF. The CDR3 bases are TGTGCCAGCAGCCAGTGGGGAGATACGCAGTATTTT.

The J gene is TRBJ2-7, the V gene TRBV2, with D perhaps given as TRBD1 or TRBD2 (5 bases each). The CDR3 totals 15 residues. V was shortened by 7 bases and J by 1 base, with 17 bases between the two germline ends. The germline gives CDR1 SNHLY, CDR2 FYNNEI. As DNA, the CDR3 is TGTGCCAGCACTTACCTCCGGGACGTTTCCTACGAGCAGTACTTC. Its translation is CASTYLRDVSYEQYF.

This chain links TRBV7-6 with TRBJ1-4; D remains ambiguous. The CDR3 consists of 15 residues. Trimming shortened V by 0 bases and J by 6 bases, and 11 bases separated the two germline ends. CDR1 and CDR2 (germline): SGHVS, FNYEAQ. The CDR3 DNA sequence: TGTGCCAGCAGCTTAGCGGACCGAGAAGATGAAAAACTGTTTTTT. Translation gives CASSLADREDEKLFF.

The chain recombines TRBV6-2 or TRBV6-3 with TRBJ1-1; D gene uncertain. The germline V and J ends were trimmed by 6 bases and 2 bases, with 10 bases remaining between them. This CDR3 has 13 amino acids. Per the germline V gene, CDR1 is MNHEY and CDR2 is SVGEGT. The CDR3 protein is CASRVTGNTEAFF. The CDR3 coding sequence is TGTGCCAGCAGGGTGACGGGAAACACTGAAGCTTTCTTT.

Ten or more counts support this clonotype. The V call is TRBV6-6, the J call TRBJ2-7; 10 nucleotides align to TRBD1. J was trimmed by 0 bases and V by 0 bases; bases with no gene match: 8. CDR1 is MNHNY and CDR2 is SVGAGI in the germline V gene (reference sequence). The CDR3 spans 18 residues. The CDR3 loop is CASSYSIGTGDNSYEQYV. The CDR3 nucleotides read TGTGCCAGCAGTTACTCCATAGGGACAGGGGACAACTCCTACGAGCAGTACGTC.

The rearrangement links TRBV4-3 to TRBJ1-2; D unresolved. Germline values: CDR1 LGHNA, CDR2 YSLEER. CDR3 length: 14 amino acids. V lost 1 base, J lost 4 bases, and 10 bases lay in between. CDR3 sequence (DNA): TGCGCCAGCAGCCAAGCTTCCAGATCCTATGGCTACACCTTC. It encodes CASSQASRSYGYTF.